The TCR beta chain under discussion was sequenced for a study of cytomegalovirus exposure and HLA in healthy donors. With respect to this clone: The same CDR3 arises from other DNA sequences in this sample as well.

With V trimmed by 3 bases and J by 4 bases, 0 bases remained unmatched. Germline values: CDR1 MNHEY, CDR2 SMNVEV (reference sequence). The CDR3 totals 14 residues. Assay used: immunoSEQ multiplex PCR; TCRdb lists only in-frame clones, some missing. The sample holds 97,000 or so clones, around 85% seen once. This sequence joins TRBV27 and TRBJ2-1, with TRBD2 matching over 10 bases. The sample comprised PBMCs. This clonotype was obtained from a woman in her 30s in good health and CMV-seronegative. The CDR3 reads CASSLGLAYNEQFF. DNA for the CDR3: TGTGCCAGCAGTTTGGGACTAGCGTACAATGAGCAGTTCTTC.